The following is a TCR beta chain sequence with its context. In the source study's methods: Amplifying reference gene primers gave estimates of nucleated cell counts. The protocol was immunoSEQ multiplex PCR, while the TCRdb copy is restricted to in-frame clones and leaves out a portion. D and trimming come from the DNA, and the V and J calls and clone size come from that table. This table has 150,000 to 200,000 clones, roughly 79% appearing once. The data derive from a study of blood T cell repertoires in COVID-19. On the study more broadly: The United States, Italy and Spain supplied acute and convalescent COVID-19 samples. Sample material is recorded as cDNA or gDNA derived from T cells, B-cell-depleted T cells, or PBMCs.

The source is a man in his fifties or sixties with active or convalescent COVID-19. The sample comprised peripheral blood.

CDR3 sequence: CATSDRGLAGTDTQYF. CDR3 bases: TGTGCCACCAGTGACCGCGGACTAGCGGGGACAGATACGCAGTATTTT. The J gene is TRBJ2-3, the V gene TRBV24-1; TRBD2 aligns across 12 bases. The CDR3 has 16 amino acids. Per the germline V gene, CDR1 is KGHDR and CDR2 is SFDVKD. The trim removed 4 bases at V and 3 bases at J, leaving 4 bases unmatched.